The 21 T cell receptor beta chains reported below all come from one sample, sequenced in a study of T-cell memory formation after mild COVID-19. TCRdb passed the 5' RACE reads through MiXCR, listing each CDR3 protein once. The sample records roughly 600,000 distinct CDR3 sequences, about a sixth being singletons. Sequenced sample: PBMCs or a T cell subset sorted from them (not recorded which). The receptors shown here come from an adult woman who had mild COVID-19 (a few samples of this study predate the infection). Cell type and time point are not known.

V is TRBV19 and J is TRBJ2-6; D might be TRBD2 (6 bases). The CDR3 runs to 18 residues. Trimming shortened V by 5 bases and J by 0 bases, and 17 bases separated the two germline ends. Germline V gene data show CDR1 as LNHDA and CDR2 as SQIVND (reference sequence). The CDR3 coding sequence is TGTGCCAGTAGTCCTAGGGCGGGGCCCTTCTCTGGGGCCAACGTCCTGACTTTC. Encoded protein: CASSPRAGPFSGANVLTF.

V is TRBV5-1 and J is TRBJ2-1; 7 bases align to TRBD2. The junction had 8 bases not matched to a gene; V was cut back by 4 bases and J by 4 bases. The CDR3 has 15 amino acids. Germline CDR1 SGHRS, CDR2 YFSETQ. In DNA, the CDR3 is TGCGCCAGCAGCGCTAATAGCGGGCAATACAATGAGCAGTTCTTC. Translated: CASSANSGQYNEQFF.

There are a few counts of this clonotype. V gene TRBV20-1 combines with J gene TRBJ1-2; D is unclear. Germline values: CDR1 DFQATT, CDR2 SNEGSKA (reference sequence). This CDR3 spans 11 amino acids. V lost 5 bases and J 5 bases, leaving 9 bases between the germline ends. The CDR3 DNA follows: TGCAGTGCTGAACAGACTTATGGCTACACCTTC. Translation gives CSAEQTYGYTF.

V and J are TRBV6-5 and TRBJ1-5; tentatively, D is TRBD1 (5 bases). V lost 2 bases, J lost 5 bases, and 10 bases lay in between. This CDR3 spans 14 amino acids. The V gene's germline CDR1 is MNHEY and CDR2 SVGAGI. CDR3: CASSYPDIDQPQHF. CDR3 bases: TGTGCCAGCAGTTACCCGGACATCGATCAGCCCCAGCATTTT.

The chain employs TRBV10-3 and TRBJ2-1; the D is unclear. From germline, CDR1 is ENHRY and CDR2 SYGVKD. Trimming took off 0 bases at V and 8 bases at J, with 5 bases between the two ends. This CDR3 has 12 amino acids. The CDR3 DNA is TGTGCCATCAGTGAGTCGGGCTATGAGCAGTTCTTC. Translating it yields CAISESGYEQFF.

V gene TRBV24-1 combines with J gene TRBJ2-3; D is unclear. The CDR3 has 14 residues. Between the trimmed V and J ends, which lost 3 bases and 6 bases, there was a span of 12 bases. Germline CDR1 is KGHDR and CDR2 is SFDVKD. Here the CDR3 reads CATSDSYRADTQYF. CDR3 coding DNA: TGTGCCACCAGTGATAGTTACCGGGCGGATACGCAGTATTTT.

This clonotype was picked up a small number of times. The chain has TRBV27 and TRBJ1-1; the match to TRBD1 covers 10 bases. The ends lost 5 bases at V and 5 bases at J; junction bases unmatched: 11. Germline assignment: CDR1 MNHEY and CDR2 SMNVEV (reference sequence). The CDR3 runs 16 residues. The CDR3 spells CASSRPGTGAKTEAFF. The CDR3 DNA is TGTGCCAGCAGTCGTCCCGGGACAGGGGCGAAAACTGAAGCTTTCTTT.

This clonotype was detected only a few times. V gene TRBV7-2 combines with J gene TRBJ2-5; TRBD2 aligns across 9 bases. This CDR3 spans 15 amino acids. V lost 5 bases and J lost 5; bases outside the gene matches: 9. CDR1 is SGHTA and CDR2 is FQGNSA in the germline V gene. The CDR3 nucleotides are TGTGCCAGCAGCCCCCACCGACTAGCGGATGAGACCCAGTACTTC. Amino acid sequence: CASSPHRLADETQYF.

The chain recombines TRBV14 with TRBJ2-6, with 7 positions matching TRBD1. The CDR3 is 15 residues long. Trimming took 3 bases from V and 2 from J; bases not matched to a gene: 1. Germline loops: CDR1 SGHDN, CDR2 FVKESK. The CDR3, as DNA: TGTGCCAGCAGCCACGGGACAGCTGGGGCCAACGTCCTGACTTTC. Protein product: CASSHGTAGANVLTF.

This clonotype was seen a single time. The chain carries TRBV20-1 and TRBJ1-2, with 7 positions matching TRBD1. CDR3 length equals 14 residues. J lost 4 bases, V lost 2 bases, and 7 bases had no gene match. The germline V gene has CDR1 DFQATT and CDR2 SNEGSKA (reference sequence). CDR3 in DNA: TGCAGTGCTAGACCCGGGACAGATAGCTATGGCTACACCTTC. It specifies CSARPGTDSYGYTF.

This clonotype was seen a few times. The CDR3 protein is CSARGEGDWSEQYF. The CDR3 DNA follows: TGCAGTGCTAGAGGCGAAGGGGATTGGAGCGAGCAGTACTTC. V and J are TRBV20-1 and TRBJ2-7, with D perhaps matching TRBD1 (5 bases). V dropped 1 base and J dropped 6 bases, with 16 bases sitting between them. Germline V gene sequence: CDR1 DFQATT, CDR2 SNEGSKA (reference sequence). The CDR3 has 14 residues.

This clonotype was seen only a few times. For the CDR3, the DNA is TGCAGTGCAATCGGCCCCTATGGCTACACCTTC. As protein: CSAIGPYGYTF. The chain uses TRBV20-1 and TRBJ1-2; no firm D call. CDR3 size: 11 residues. Germline V lookup: CDR1 DFQATT, CDR2 SNEGSKA (reference sequence). V gave up 6 bases and J gave up 4 bases, with 9 bases separating them.

The V gene is TRBV2, the J gene TRBJ2-1; 13 bases map to TRBD2. The length of the CDR3 is 16 residues. Germline-derived CDR1 and CDR2 are SNHLY and FYNNEI. V shed 7 bases and J 7 bases; nucleotides not matched to a gene: 10. The DNA for the CDR3 is TGTGCCAGCACCGACCCGGGACTAGCGGGGAGGAATGAGCAGTTCTTC. Protein: CASTDPGLAGRNEQFF.

This clonotype turned up a few times. The rearrangement links TRBV4-3 to TRBJ2-1, with TRBD1 matching over 8 bases. V trimming: 1 base; J trimming: 4 bases; junction bases outside the gene matches: 6. The CDR3 is 16 amino acids. The germline CDR1 and CDR2 sequences are LGHNA and YSLEER. The CDR3 spells CASSQGGDRLYNEQFF. The DNA for the CDR3 is TGCGCCAGCAGCCAAGGGGGGGACAGGCTTTACAATGAGCAGTTCTTC.

This clonotype was seen more than once but under ten times. CDR3 coding DNA: TGTGCCAGCAGCTTAGGGGGAGCGGGGGAGGTTGGGGAGACCCAGTACTTC. Translation gives CASSLGGAGEVGETQYF. J is TRBJ2-5 and V is TRBV7-2; the match to TRBD2 covers 8 bases. Germline lookup yields CDR1 SGHTA and CDR2 FQGNSA. The ends lost 1 base at V and 5 bases at J; junction bases unmatched: 12. The CDR3 spans 17 residues.

This clonotype has only a few counts. V is TRBV7-9 and J is TRBJ2-1, with 14 bases identical to TRBD2. Germline V CDR1 and CDR2: SEHNR, FQNEAQ (reference sequence). This CDR3 has 19 residues. With 0 bases clipped from V and 2 bases from J, the junction kept 6 bases outside the gene matches. CDR3 sequence (DNA): TGTGCCAGCAGCTTAGCGCAGGGACTAGCGGGAGTCCCCTACAATGAGCAGTTCTTC. This sequence encodes CASSLAQGLAGVPYNEQFF.

The chain joins TRBV7-6 to TRBJ1-5; perhaps TRBD1 as D (6 bases). This CDR3 region has 17 residues. The germline gives CDR1 SGHVS, CDR2 FNYEAQ. Trimming cost V 5 bases and J 5 bases, with 22 bases left between them. This CDR3 is CASSPREGDRRDQPQHF. CDR3 sequence (DNA): TGTGCCAGCAGCCCCCGTGAGGGGGACCGACGTGATCAGCCCCAGCATTTT. Together with reference TRBV7-6 and TRBJ1-5, the CDR3 gives the full variable domain: GAGVSQSPRYKVTKRGQDVALRCDPISGHVSLYWYRQALGQGPEFLTYFNYEAQQDKSGLPNDRFSAERPEGSISTLTIQRTEQRDSAMYRCASSPREGDRRDQPQHFGDGTRLSIL.

This chain joins TRBV19 and TRBJ2-2; a weak D match, TRBD1 (6 bases). Germline CDR1 is LNHDA and CDR2 is SQIVND (reference sequence). Trimming cost V 8 bases and J 7 bases, with 8 bases left between them. The CDR3 is 11 amino acids. The CDR3 nucleotides are TGTGCCAGTCAGGGGATCGGGGAGCTGTTTTTT. This gives the protein CASQGIGELFF.

There are many counts of this clonotype. The chain carries TRBV5-1 and TRBJ2-7; 10 nucleotides align to TRBD2. Germline CDR1 and CDR2: SGHRS and YFSETQ. This CDR3 spans 16 amino acids. Losses at the gene ends were 0 bases for V and 3 bases for J; bases not matched to a gene: 6. CDR3 in amino acids: CASSLGGTSAHYEQYF. The CDR3 region has the DNA TGCGCCAGCAGCTTGGGGGGGACTAGCGCCCACTACGAGCAGTACTTC.

The chain employs TRBV7-9 and TRBJ1-1; the D gene is possibly TRBD1 (6 bases). CDR3 length: 15 residues. The V and J ends lost 4 bases and 0 bases respectively, with 12 bases between them. Germline V gene data show CDR1 as SEHNR and CDR2 as FQNEAQ (reference sequence). CDR3 sequence: CASSSQTGLNTEAFF. DNA for the CDR3: TGTGCCAGCAGCTCCCAGACAGGATTGAACACTGAAGCTTTCTTT.

The sample holds a few counts of this clonotype. This sequence joins TRBV20-1 and TRBJ2-1; D remains unclear. V gave up 4 bases and J gave up 5 bases, with 6 bases separating them. Germline CDR1 reads DFQATT; CDR2 reads SNEGSKA (reference sequence). The CDR3 has 11 residues. The DNA for the CDR3 is TGCAGTGCTAAGGGTCACAATGAGCAGTTCTTC. Its translation is CSAKGHNEQFF.